This T cell receptor (beta chain) was sequenced in a study of T cells in women clearing cervical HPV infection. At the level of the study: Case blood drawn at lesion detection; control blood after infection cleared.

Dot-blot hybridization genotyped cervical HPV amplified with MY09/MY11 PCR. Produced via immunoSEQ multiplex PCR; TCRdb's table is partial and in-frame only. There are some 37,000 clones in the sample, with 3.5% to 4.5% held by the top ten. As to this clone: Its antigen is not identified. A read error may account for a junction end that differs from germline. The read stops 3 residues short of the end of the CDR3; the missing end is completed from the germline J gene.

This CDR3 region has 16 residues. CDR1 LGHNA and CDR2 YNFKEQ come from the germline V gene. The study's findings and limits: CIN3+ cases had significantly higher TCR richness than controls; evenness did not differ. Richness differences could reflect unmeasured T-cell content per sample.

The clonotype originates from a woman between 18 and 75 years old with a cervical HPV16 infection that either progressed to CIN3+ or cleared (not recorded which). V gene TRBV4-2 combines with J gene TRBJ2-2, with D perhaps TRBD2 (5 bases). Sequencing used blood buffy coat. CDR3 loop: CASSQDFSATNEKLFF. CDR3 DNA, as far as it was read: TGCGCCAGCAGCCAAGATTTCTCAGCGACTAATGAAAAG.